These 25 T cell receptor beta chains originate from one sample sequenced in a study of T cell responses to AZD1222 COVID-19 vaccine. The protocol was immunoSEQ multiplex PCR, while the TCRdb copy is restricted to in-frame clones and leaves out a portion. The table shows approximately 120,000 clones, with just under 90% occurring only once. Specimen: peripheral blood, collected on day 0 of AZD1222 vaccination. The source of these receptors is an adult in good health.

This clone was counted a single time. The chain has TRBV6-5 and TRBJ1-2; TRBD1 agrees at 8 bases. Germline CDR1 MNHEY, CDR2 SVGAGI. With V trimmed by 6 bases and J by 7 bases, 1 base remained unmatched. The CDR3 covers 11 residues. CDR3 DNA sequence: TGTGCCAGCAGCGACAGGGGTGGCTACACCTTC. Its translation: CASSDRGGYTF.

V gene TRBV2 combines with J gene TRBJ2-3; D gene unclear. CDR3 length equals 14 residues. Trimming pared 2 bases from V and 2 bases from J, leaving 8 bases between. Germline CDR1 is SNHLY and CDR2 is FYNNEI. CDR3: CASSENGVTDTQYF. CDR3 bases: TGTGCCAGCAGTGAAAATGGGGTCACAGATACGCAGTATTTT.

V gene TRBV18 combines with J gene TRBJ1-5, with a tentative D call TRBD1 (6 bases). The ends were cut back, 4 bases at V and 7 bases at J, with 17 bases in the middle. This CDR3 has 15 residues. The germline CDR1 and CDR2 sequences are KGHSH and LQKENI. In nucleotides, the CDR3 is TGTGCCAGCTCACGATACGGGACATCGGAACAGCCCCAGCATTTT. As protein: CASSRYGTSEQPQHF.

The V and J genes are TRBV9 and TRBJ2-2; 10 nucleotides line up with TRBD2. After removal of 0 bases from V and 5 bases from J, the junction contained 10 bases not matched to a gene. The V gene's germline CDR1 is SGDLS and CDR2 YYNGEE. The CDR3 is 18 residues long. For the CDR3, the DNA is TGTGCCAGCAGCGTAGACGGTAGCGGGAGGCCGGGGACCGGGGAGCTGTTTTTT. Residues: CASSVDGSGRPGTGELFF.

As DNA, the CDR3 is TGTGCCAGCAGTTACAAACAGGGCAGTCCCCAAGAGACCCAGTACTTC. The encoded protein is CASSYKQGSPQETQYF. J is TRBJ2-5 and V is TRBV6-6; possible D gene TRBD1, 6 bases. CDR1 is MNHNY and CDR2 is SVGAGI in the germline V gene (reference sequence). The V end was cut by 2 bases, the J end by 1 base, with 14 bases between. The CDR3 spans 16 residues.

The rearrangement uses TRBV29-1 and TRBJ1-1, with a weak D call TRBD1 (5 bases). This CDR3 is built from 10 residues. Germline CDR1 SQVTM, CDR2 ANQGSEA. The CDR3 DNA reads TGCACGGGGGGTGGGACTGAAGCTTTCTTT. The encoded protein is CTGGGTEAFF.

J is TRBJ2-5 and V is TRBV28, with TRBD1 identical over 7 bases. The germline CDR1 and CDR2 sequences are MDHEN and SYDVKM. This CDR3 is 19 amino acids long. V shed 3 bases, J shed 5 bases, and the junction held 21 bases outside the gene matches. The CDR3 protein is CASSFLFVGRRGGPETQYF. Written as DNA, the CDR3 is TGTGCCAGCAGTTTCCTTTTTGTGGGCAGGCGAGGGGGCCCCGAGACCCAGTACTTC.

V is TRBV6-2 or TRBV6-3 and J is TRBJ1-6; no clear D. The germline gives CDR1 MNHEY, CDR2 SVGEGT. The CDR3 contains 14 residues. Deletions cut 2 bases from V and 10 bases from J, with 12 bases between. CDR3 residues: CASSYVGIISPLHF. CDR3 DNA sequence: TGTGCCAGCAGTTACGTTGGCATAATCTCACCCCTCCACTTT.

The J gene is TRBJ2-7, the V gene TRBV5-1; 10 bases fit TRBD2. The J segment lost 3 bases and the V segment lost 2 bases, leaving 5 bases of the junction unmatched. From germline, CDR1 is SGHRS and CDR2 YFSETQ. The CDR3 runs to 15 residues. The CDR3 protein is CASSLRSGRGYEQYF. In DNA form, the CDR3 reads TGCGCCAGCAGCTTAAGGAGCGGGAGGGGCTACGAGCAGTACTTC.

In this sample, this clone turned up a few times. This chain joins TRBV4-1 and TRBJ2-1; 8 bases line up with TRBD2. The CDR3 loop spans 17 amino acids. With 1 base clipped from V and 0 bases from J, the junction kept 5 bases outside the gene matches. Germline V gives CDR1 MGHRA, CDR2 YSYEKL. The CDR3 reads CASSQGTSGSSYNEQFF. CDR3 sequence (DNA): TGCGCCAGCAGCCAAGGTACTAGCGGAAGCTCCTACAATGAGCAGTTCTTC.

On this clone itself: Other DNA sequences in this sample translate to the same CDR3. This chain connects TRBV29-1 to TRBJ2-5, with 10 nucleotides matching TRBD1. There are 12 residues in the CDR3. Germline CDR1 and CDR2: SQVTM and ANQGSEA. The CDR3 is CSVGQGQETQYF. DNA of the CDR3: TGCAGTGTGGGACAGGGGCAAGAGACCCAGTACTTC.

This rearrangement joins TRBV10-3 to TRBJ2-7; possible D gene TRBD1, 6 bases. Trimming left V 7 bases short and J 5 bases short, with 15 bases between. The CDR3 runs to 13 residues. Germline values: CDR1 ENHRY, CDR2 SYGVKD. The CDR3 region has the DNA TGTGCCATCAAAGGGGACACCCTCCACGAGCAGTACTTC. Translation gives CAIKGDTLHEQYF.

This clone was seen only once. The chain has TRBV9 and TRBJ2-1, with TRBD2 matching 11 bases. This CDR3 is built from 18 residues. The junction had 13 bases not matched to a gene; V was cut back by 4 bases and J by 4 bases. Germline V CDR1 and CDR2: SGDLS, YYNGEE. Here the CDR3 DNA reads TGTGCCAGCAGCCCCCGACCGTCAACTAGCGGGAGATACAATGAGCAGTTCTTC. Translation: CASSPRPSTSGRYNEQFF.

Written as DNA, the CDR3 is TGTGCCAGCTCACCTGGGGGTGTGGGGAACACTGAAGCTTTCTTT. It codes for CASSPGGVGNTEAFF. The genes are TRBV18 and TRBJ1-1, with TRBD1 as a possible D gene (5 bases). V lost 3 bases and J 1 base, leaving 12 bases between the germline ends. The CDR3 has 15 amino acids. From germline, CDR1 is KGHSH and CDR2 LQKENI.

The chain combines TRBV29-1 with TRBJ1-1; TRBD1 agrees at 10 bases. With 2 bases clipped from V and 2 bases from J, the junction kept 5 bases outside the gene matches. CDR1 SQVTM and CDR2 ANQGSEA come from the germline V gene. This CDR3 spans 15 amino acids. The CDR3 spells CSVERGTGANTEAFF. The DNA of the CDR3 is TGCAGCGTTGAACGCGGGACAGGGGCTAACACTGAAGCTTTCTTT.

The genes are TRBV7-6 and TRBJ1-1; possibly TRBD1 for D (5 bases). The length of the CDR3 is 15 residues. Germline V lookup: CDR1 SGHVS, CDR2 FNYEAQ. V lost 4 bases to trimming and J lost 5 bases, with 17 bases between them. The CDR3 reads CASSSQRGDRTEAFF. Here the CDR3 DNA reads TGTGCCAGCAGCTCTCAGCGGGGGGATCGGACTGAAGCTTTCTTT.

Comments on this clone: Other DNA sequences of this sample code for an identical CDR3. The CDR3 DNA reads TGTGCCAGCAGCTTAGAAGGGGATAGCAATCAGCCCCAGCATTTT. Its protein product is CASSLEGDSNQPQHF. The chain carries TRBV7-2 and TRBJ1-5; D might be TRBD1 (5 bases). The CDR3 is 15 amino acids. V gave up 1 base and J gave up 0 bases, with 7 bases separating them. Germline assignment: CDR1 SGHTA and CDR2 FQGNSA.

This chain uses TRBV18 with TRBJ2-2, with 9 bases fitting TRBD2. In germline, CDR1 is KGHSH, CDR2 LQKENI. Trimming removed 1 base from V and 5 bases from J; junction bases left unmatched: 11. This CDR3 spans 18 amino acids. In DNA, the CDR3 is TGTGCCAGCTCACCACGATCCGGTAGCGGGAGTCAGACCGGGGAGCTGTTTTTT. Protein sequence: CASSPRSGSGSQTGELFF.

This clone was seen a single time. The rearrangement joins TRBV5-6 to TRBJ2-3, with 10 bases identical to TRBD2. With V trimmed by 4 bases and J by 2 bases, 7 bases remained unmatched. Germline values: CDR1 SGHDT, CDR2 YYEEEE. The CDR3 spans 16 residues. CDR3 sequence reads: CASSVLAGKVTDTQYF. CDR3 coding DNA: TGTGCCAGCAGCGTACTAGCGGGAAAGGTCACAGATACGCAGTATTTT.

This clone was seen only once. The chain is built from TRBV5-1 and TRBJ2-2, with D possibly being TRBD2 (6 bases). This CDR3 is 16 amino acids long. The germline V and J ends were trimmed by 8 bases and 1 base, with 18 bases remaining between them. The germline V gene has CDR1 SGHRS and CDR2 YFSETQ. CDR3 nucleotides: TGCGCCAGGCGACTAGGGCGGGAACAGAACACCGGGGAGCTGTTTTTT. Translating it yields CARRLGREQNTGELFF.

The chain recombines TRBV19 with TRBJ2-3; no clear D gene. Germline V gene lookup returns CDR1 LNHDA and CDR2 SQIVND (reference sequence). V was clipped by 7 bases and J by 7 bases, with 9 bases between them. The CDR3 contains 11 residues. This CDR3 reads CASTFGYTQYF. In DNA, the CDR3 is TGTGCCAGTACGTTCGGGTATACGCAGTATTTT.

CDR3 loop: CASSRINGGGIQYF. The CDR3 DNA follows: TGTGCCAGCAGCCGTATTAACGGGGGCGGCATTCAGTACTTC. This chain joins TRBV3-1 (or the pseudogene TRBV3-2) and TRBJ2-4; either TRBD1 or TRBD2 may supply D (6 bases each). Trimming took off 4 bases at V and 9 bases at J, with 16 bases between the two ends. The CDR3 runs to 14 residues. Per the germline V gene, CDR1 is LGHDT and CDR2 is YNNKEL (reference sequence).

The chain is built from TRBV5-1 and TRBJ1-2, with D tentatively TRBD1 (5 bases). V was shortened by 3 bases and J by 5 bases, with 11 bases between the two germline ends. Per germline, CDR1 SGHRS and CDR2 YFSETQ. CDR3 length: 13 residues. The CDR3 nucleotides are TGCGCCAGCAGCTATGACAGTAATTATGGCTACACCTTC. It specifies CASSYDSNYGYTF.

The chain joins TRBV6-2 or TRBV6-3 to TRBJ2-4; perhaps TRBD1 as D (5 bases). Trimming removed 5 bases at V and 0 bases at J, with 14 bases between. The CDR3 has 16 amino acids. Germline lookup yields CDR1 MNHEY and CDR2 SVGEGT. The CDR3: CASSDQGSLAKNIQYF. CDR3 DNA sequence: TGTGCCAGCAGTGACCAGGGTTCTCTAGCCAAAAACATTCAGTACTTC.

The J gene is TRBJ2-1, the V gene TRBV3-1 (or the pseudogene TRBV3-2); the match to TRBD2 covers 15 bases. J was trimmed by 0 bases and V by 5 bases; bases with no gene match: 11. This CDR3 is 20 amino acids long. The germline gives CDR1 LGHDT, CDR2 YNNKEL (reference sequence). CDR3 DNA sequence: TGTGCCAGCAGCGAAAAGAGAGGACTAGCGGGAGGGGGCTCCTACAATGAGCAGTTCTTC. This translates into CASSEKRGLAGGGSYNEQFF.